The 30 T cell receptor beta chains below come from one sample, sequenced in a study of T-cell memory formation after mild COVID-19. TCRdb ran MiXCR on the 5' RACE reads and lists one entry per CDR3 protein. The sample has about 150,000 distinct CDR3 sequences; 25% are singletons. Sequenced sample: PBMCs or a T cell subset sorted from them (not recorded which). These TCRs come from an adult woman who had mild COVID-19 (a few samples of this study predate the infection). Cell type and time point are not known.

This chain joins TRBV4-2 and TRBJ2-7; a weak D match, TRBD2 (6 bases). This CDR3 contains 14 residues. V was clipped by 1 base and J by 2 bases, with 9 bases between them. Germline loops: CDR1 LGHNA, CDR2 YNFKEQ. This CDR3 reads CASSQGGDAYEQYF. CDR3 coding DNA: TGTGCCAGCAGCCAAGGGGGGGACGCCTACGAGCAGTACTTC.

The chain links TRBV4-1 to TRBJ2-2; D gene ambiguous. The CDR3 is 14 amino acids. Germline-derived CDR1 and CDR2 are MGHRA and YSYEKL. V was pared by 3 bases and J by 6 bases, with 11 bases between. The CDR3: CASSHSPGSGELFF. DNA for the CDR3: TGCGCCAGCAGCCATAGCCCGGGTTCCGGGGAGCTGTTTTTT.

This rearrangement joins TRBV6-4 to TRBJ2-3, with D unresolved. Trimming removed 0 bases at V and 5 bases at J, with 6 bases between. From germline, CDR1 is MRHNA and CDR2 SNTAGT. The CDR3 consists of 13 residues. The CDR3 sequence: CASSDSSQDTQYF. The CDR3 DNA reads as TGTGCCAGCAGTGACTCTTCGCAAGATACGCAGTATTTT.

The CDR3 spells CASSAGAIDGYTF. DNA of the CDR3: TGTGCCAGCAGTGCGGGTGCGATCGATGGCTACACCTTC. The chain carries TRBV25-1 and TRBJ1-2; D not certain. Germline V gene sequence: CDR1 MGHDK, CDR2 SYGVNS. With 4 bases removed from V and 6 bases from J, the gap between germline ends came to 12 bases. The length of the CDR3 is 13 residues.

The J gene is TRBJ2-1, the V gene TRBV5-1; TRBD2 agrees at 12 bases. The CDR3 loop spans 16 amino acids. The V segment lost 2 bases and the J segment 3 bases; nucleotides outside the gene matches: 3. Germline CDR1 reads SGHRS; CDR2 reads YFSETQ. The CDR3 sequence: CASSFLAGGDYNEQFF. The CDR3 DNA reads as TGCGCCAGCAGCTTTCTAGCGGGAGGGGACTACAATGAGCAGTTCTTC.

This clonotype appeared a few times. The genes are TRBV6-5 and TRBJ2-7, with D perhaps TRBD1 or TRBD2 (5 bases each). CDR1 and CDR2 from the germline V gene are MNHEY and SVGAGI. V lost 6 bases and J lost 0, with 9 bases in between. The CDR3 runs to 13 residues. In DNA, the CDR3 is TGTGCCAGCAGATGGGACGGCTCCTACGAGCAGTACTTC. Its translation: CASRWDGSYEQYF.

This clonotype was seen ten or more times. V gene TRBV7-7 combines with J gene TRBJ2-7; possible D gene TRBD1, 6 bases. Germline V gene sequence: CDR1 SSHAT, CDR2 FNYEAQ (reference sequence). V lost 1 base and J lost 0, with 10 bases in between. CDR3 length: 15 amino acids. CDR3 residues: CASSLGPGDSYEQYF. The CDR3 DNA reads TGTGCCAGCAGCTTAGGTCCAGGGGACTCCTACGAGCAGTACTTC.

The rearrangement joins TRBV5-1 to TRBJ2-1; D remains unclear. V shed 0 bases and J shed 10 bases, with 8 bases lying between them. CDR3 length equals 12 residues. Germline CDR1 is SGHRS and CDR2 is YFSETQ. CDR3 region: CASSLGVLEQFF. In DNA form, the CDR3 reads TGCGCCAGCAGCTTGGGGGTTCTAGAGCAGTTCTTC.

This clonotype has at least ten counts. The chain recombines TRBV6-2 or TRBV6-3 with TRBJ2-1, with unresolved D. CDR1 MNHEY and CDR2 SVGEGT come from the germline V gene. V lost 2 bases, J lost 10 bases, and 9 bases lay in between. The CDR3 has 12 amino acids. CDR3 nucleotide sequence: TGTGCCAGCAGTTACGGCGGAACAGAGCAGTTCTTC. Its protein product is CASSYGGTEQFF.

CDR3 protein: CSAGGLAVYNEQFF. CDR3 nucleotides: TGCAGCGCCGGAGGGCTAGCGGTCTACAATGAGCAGTTCTTC. The J gene is TRBJ2-1, the V gene TRBV29-1; 7 bases align to TRBD2. CDR1 and CDR2 (germline): SQVTM, ANQGSEA. V dropped 7 bases and J dropped 3; count of bases not matched to a gene: 9. The CDR3 runs 14 residues.

This clonotype was picked up one time. The chain is built from TRBV9 and TRBJ2-7; D gene ambiguous. The ends were cut back, 3 bases at V and 2 bases at J, with 12 bases in the middle. The V gene's germline CDR1 is SGDLS and CDR2 YYNGEE. CDR3 length: 14 residues. The CDR3 DNA reads as TGTGCCAGCAGCGAAAGTGCCTTAACCTACGAGCAGTACTTC. It translates to CASSESALTYEQYF. Supplemented by reference TRBV9 and TRBJ2-7, the full variable domain reads DSGVTQTPKHLITATGQRVTLRCSPRSGDLSVYWYQQSLDQGLQFLIQYYNGEERAKGNILERFSAQQFPDLHSELNLSSLELGDSALYFCASSESALTYEQYFGPGTRLTVT.

This chain joins TRBV20-1 and TRBJ2-1; the D is unclear. V dropped 2 bases and J dropped 6 bases, with 17 bases sitting between them. The V gene's germline CDR1 is DFQATT and CDR2 SNEGSKA (reference sequence). The CDR3 has 15 amino acids. CDR3 nucleotide sequence: TGCAGTGCTAGACTACGGTCCCGCAAGGGCAATGAGCAGTTCTTC. The encoded protein is CSARLRSRKGNEQFF.

The V gene is TRBV27, the J gene TRBJ2-2; possibly TRBD1 for D (6 bases). Germline V gene lookup returns CDR1 MNHEY and CDR2 SMNVEV (reference sequence). The CDR3 runs to 15 residues. Deletions cut 2 bases from V and 5 bases from J, with 12 bases between. The CDR3 sequence is CASSLGAGVTGELFF. The CDR3, as DNA: TGTGCCAGCAGTTTAGGGGCAGGGGTGACCGGGGAGCTGTTTTTT.

This clonotype was seen only a few times. Written as DNA, the CDR3 is TGTGCCAGCAGCCAGACAGGGAGAAGCGCTGAAGCTTTCTTT. Translating it yields CASSQTGRSAEAFF. The chain combines TRBV5-6 with TRBJ1-1; 7 bases map to TRBD1. The CDR3 runs to 14 residues. V shed 4 bases, J shed 6 bases, and the junction held 9 bases outside the gene matches. CDR1 is SGHDT, CDR2 YYEEEE, per germline.

The chain couples TRBV12-3 or TRBV12-4 to TRBJ2-7; TRBD2 matches 9 bases. The CDR3 is 15 residues long. V gave up 5 bases and J gave up 0 bases; unmatched junction bases: 5. CDR3 amino acids: CASSETSGDSYEQYF. CDR3 sequence (DNA): TGTGCCAGCAGTGAGACTAGCGGTGACTCCTACGAGCAGTACTTC.

This clonotype was observed a handful of times. J is TRBJ1-3 and V is TRBV7-6, with D perhaps TRBD1 (5 bases). Germline V gene lookup returns CDR1 SGHVS and CDR2 FNYEAQ. The CDR3 loop spans 17 amino acids. Trimming took off 5 bases at V and 0 bases at J, with 17 bases between the two ends. CDR3 sequence reads: CASSPMGQGDSGNTIYF. The DNA for the CDR3 is TGTGCCAGCAGCCCAATGGGCCAGGGTGACTCTGGAAACACCATATATTTT.

This clonotype was observed a handful of times. The chain links TRBV29-1 to TRBJ2-2, with D maybe TRBD2 (5 bases). CDR3 length equals 11 residues. Trimming pared 3 bases from V and 6 bases from J, leaving 5 bases between. Germline CDR1 and CDR2: SQVTM and ANQGSEA. The CDR3, as DNA: TGCAGCGTTGAGGAGGCCGGGGAGCTGTTTTTT. It translates to CSVEEAGELFF.

There are a few counts of this clonotype. This chain joins TRBV4-3 and TRBJ2-5; no clear D. The CDR3 runs to 15 residues. Germline V gene data show CDR1 as LGHNA and CDR2 as YSLEER. Trimming removed 4 bases from V and 0 bases from J, with 12 bases in between. Written as DNA, the CDR3 is TGCGCCAGCAGCCCGGCGTACGGGTACCAAGAGACCCAGTACTTC. Encoded protein: CASSPAYGYQETQYF.

This clonotype has at least ten counts. The J gene is TRBJ1-1, the V gene TRBV6-2 or TRBV6-3; D unresolved. This CDR3 has 14 residues. The V gene lost 2 bases and the J gene lost 1 base, with 8 bases spanning the gap. Germline V gene sequence: CDR1 MNHEY, CDR2 SVGEGT. CDR3 protein: CASSYTHSNTEAFF. CDR3 nucleotides: TGTGCCAGCAGTTACACTCACTCGAACACTGAAGCTTTCTTT.

The rearrangement links TRBV12-3 or TRBV12-4 to TRBJ2-3; D uncertain. The CDR3 extends over 12 amino acids. Trimming removed 7 bases at V and 5 bases at J, with 10 bases between. CDR3 region: CASTEVRDTQYF. For the CDR3, the DNA is TGTGCCAGCACCGAAGTTAGAGATACGCAGTATTTT.

This clonotype was seen a few times. The chain is built from TRBV6-2 or TRBV6-3 and TRBJ2-3; D gene unclear. This CDR3 is built from 16 residues. V lost 7 bases, J lost 2 bases, and 19 bases lay in between. Germline V gene sequence: CDR1 MNHEY, CDR2 SVGEGT. CDR3 region: CASTIPELADTDTQYF. CDR3 bases: TGTGCCAGCACCATACCGGAACTGGCTGACACAGATACGCAGTATTTT.

The chain recombines TRBV4-1 with TRBJ2-1; no clear D. This CDR3 is 13 amino acids long. Germline assignment: CDR1 MGHRA and CDR2 YSYEKL. The V and J ends lost 0 bases and 10 bases respectively, with 10 bases between them. CDR3: CASSQDLFWEQFF. DNA of the CDR3: TGCGCCAGCAGCCAAGATCTGTTCTGGGAGCAGTTCTTC.

This clonotype came up a few times. The CDR3, as DNA: TGTGCCAGCAGCTTAGTGCTAGCGGGAAGCGCCGGGGAGCTGTTTTTT. Protein sequence: CASSLVLAGSAGELFF. The chain is built from TRBV7-9 and TRBJ2-2, with TRBD2 matching over 9 bases. V shed 1 base, J shed 6 bases, and the junction held 6 bases outside the gene matches. The CDR3 extends over 16 amino acids. Germline V gene lookup returns CDR1 SEHNR and CDR2 FQNEAQ (reference sequence).

The gene calls are TRBV9 and TRBJ1-2, with 9 bases matching TRBD1. Germline V gene data show CDR1 as SGDLS and CDR2 as YYNGEE. V lost 3 bases to trimming and J lost 2 bases; unmatched junction nucleotides: 5. This CDR3 contains 15 residues. In DNA, the CDR3 is TGTGCCAGCAGCGCCTCCGGGACAGGGAACTATGGCTACACCTTC. It encodes CASSASGTGNYGYTF.

The V call is TRBV29-1, the J call TRBJ1-3; 7 nucleotides match TRBD1. The germline V gene encodes CDR1 SQVTM and CDR2 ANQGSEA. J was trimmed by 0 bases and V by 7 bases; bases with no gene match: 9. This CDR3 is 15 amino acids long. CDR3 sequence: CSASRQGHSGNTIYF. The CDR3 DNA sequence: TGCAGCGCAAGCAGACAGGGCCACTCTGGAAACACCATATATTTT.

A few counts support this clonotype. V usage is TRBV6-1 and J usage is TRBJ2-3, with D perhaps matching TRBD1 or TRBD2 (5 bases each). The V end lost 1 base, the J end lost 4 bases, and 9 bases lay between the germline ends. This CDR3 region has 14 residues. CDR1 and CDR2 from the germline V gene are MNHNS and SASEGT. The CDR3 bases are TGTGCCAGCAGTGAAGGGAGAGGGGCAGATACGCAGTATTTT. Amino acid sequence: CASSEGRGADTQYF.

This clonotype turned up a few times. V is TRBV12-3 or TRBV12-4 and J is TRBJ2-7; the match to TRBD2 covers 10 bases. CDR3 length equals 17 residues. With V trimmed by 0 bases and J by 2 bases, 7 bases remained unmatched. CDR3: CASSLALAGGPTYEQYF. Here the CDR3 DNA reads TGTGCCAGCAGTTTAGCGTTAGCGGGGGGACCAACCTACGAGCAGTACTTC.

The chain combines TRBV7-9 with TRBJ1-4; possibly TRBD1 for D (5 bases). Trimming stripped 7 bases from V and 7 bases from J, with 13 bases between. Germline V gene sequence: CDR1 SEHNR, CDR2 FQNEAQ (reference sequence). The CDR3 length is 13 residues. The CDR3 protein is CASTEGTGEKLFF. The CDR3 bases are TGTGCCAGCACCGAGGGGACGGGTGAAAAACTGTTTTTT.

The chain combines TRBV6-2 or TRBV6-3 with TRBJ2-7, with D unresolved. Germline CDR1 reads MNHEY; CDR2 reads SVGEGT. V shed 6 bases and J shed 2 bases, with 14 bases lying between them. The CDR3 has 14 residues. CDR3 region: CASSTGRIPYEQYF. CDR3 coding DNA: TGTGCCAGCAGCACTGGACGGATCCCCTACGAGCAGTACTTC.

This clonotype was seen a few times. Written as DNA, the CDR3 is TGTGCCAGCAGTTCGACGACAGGGTCTGGCACAGATACGCAGTATTTT. Translation: CASSSTTGSGTDTQYF. The chain combines TRBV6-2 or TRBV6-3 with TRBJ2-3, with TRBD1 identical over 7 bases. This CDR3 has 16 amino acids. V was clipped by 4 bases and J by 1 base; unmatched bases: 8. Germline loops: CDR1 MNHEY, CDR2 SVGEGT.